These T cell receptor beta chains were read from a single sample in a study of post-analysis software for immune sequencing data. From the PCR reads, TCRdb called clonotypes with MiXCR, one entry per CDR3 protein. This sample has around 440,000 distinct CDR3 sequences, with roughly 46% found just once. Input material: blood. Source of these receptors: a girl under 18 with multiple sclerosis. Each CDR3 is given with its conserved first and last residue. The D gene is left open where the match is weak. Part of the rows lack a size; the others show once, few, many or a class for expanded clones.

14 | - | TRBJ2-3 | few | TRBV7-9 | CASSPTGRTDTQYF | TGTGCCAGCAGCCCGACCGGACGGACAGATACGCAGTATTTT
15 | - | TRBJ1-2 | few | TRBV4-1 | CASSQMGTEFGGYTF | TGCGCCAGCAGCCAGATGGGGACGGAGTTTGGGGGCTACACCTTC
13 | - | TRBJ1-5 | - | TRBV27 | CASRNEGHQPQHF | TGTGCCAGCAGGAACGAGGGCCATCAGCCCCAGCATTTT
14 | TRBD1 | TRBJ1-2 | - | TRBV12-3/TRBV12-4 | CASSLTGGSYGYTF | TGTGCCAGCAGTTTGACAGGGGGCAGCTATGGCTACACCTTC
13 | - | TRBJ1-1 | - | TRBV9 | CASSETSNTEAFF | TGTGCCAGCAGTGAGACATCGAACACTGAAGCTTTCTTT
15 | - | TRBJ2-5 | few | TRBV9 | CASSGGASAQETQYF | TGTGCCAGCAGCGGAGGGGCTAGCGCGCAAGAGACCCAGTACTTC
15 | - | TRBJ1-1 | - | TRBV7-6 | CASSLPGGKKTEAFF | TGTGCCAGCAGCCTACCCGGAGGGAAAAAAACTGAAGCTTTCTTT
15 | - | TRBJ2-7 | - | TRBV28 | CASTSQGQGGNEQYF | TGTGCCAGCACCTCCCAGGGGCAGGGTGGCAACGAGCAGTACTTC
11 | - | TRBJ1-1 | - | TRBV28 | CASQEPGEAFF | TGTGCCAGCCAGGAACCCGGAGAAGCTTTCTTT
15 | - | TRBJ2-7 | few | TRBV7-3 | CASSLTGVGGYEQYF | TGTGCCAGCAGCTTAACGGGGGTAGGGGGTTACGAGCAGTACTTC
14 | - | TRBJ1-2 | few | TRBV4-2 | CASSQGTGSYGYTF | TGTGCCAGCAGCCAGGGCACAGGGAGCTATGGCTACACCTTC
13 | - | TRBJ2-5 | - | TRBV7-7 | CASSLLGVETQYF | TGTGCTAGCAGCCTGTTGGGAGTTGAGACCCAGTACTTC
13 | - | TRBJ1-5 | - | TRBV20-1 | CSARASGHQPQHF | TGCAGTGCGCGAGCTTCGGGGCATCAGCCCCAGCATTTT
14 | TRBD1 | TRBJ1-5 | - | TRBV6-5 | CASRAGTGNQPQHF | TGTGCCAGCAGGGCCGGGACAGGCAATCAGCCCCAGCATTTT
14 | TRBD2 | TRBJ2-1 | - | TRBV7-3 | CASSLEREGDEQFF | TGTGCCAGCAGCTTAGAGCGGGAGGGCGATGAGCAGTTCTTC
16 | - | TRBJ2-6 | - | TRBV3-1 | CASSLPGTSGANVLTF | TGTGCCAGCAGCCTCCCAGGGACCTCTGGGGCCAACGTCCTGACTTTC
16 | TRBD1 | TRBJ2-3 | - | TRBV9 | CASSVVGQGLTDTQYF | TGTGCCAGCAGCGTAGTGGGACAGGGCCTCACAGATACGCAGTATTTT
14 | TRBD1 | TRBJ1-1 | - | TRBV6-4 | CASREDRGLTEAFF | TGTGCCAGCAGAGAGGACAGGGGACTGACTGAAGCTTTCTTT
13 | - | TRBJ2-1 | once | TRBV6-5 | CASSYGAQETQFF | TGTGCCAGCAGTTACGGGGCTCAAGAGACCCAGTTCTTC
15 | TRBD2 | TRBJ2-1 | - | TRBV20-1 | CSAFPLADTYNEQFF | TGCAGTGCTTTCCCGCTAGCGGACACCTACAATGAGCAGTTCTTC
14 | TRBD2 | TRBJ2-7 | - | TRBV20-1 | CSASGASGTSEQYF | TGCAGTGCTAGTGGCGCTAGCGGGACTTCCGAGCAGTACTTC
15 | - | TRBJ2-7 | few | TRBV4-1 | CASSQSLGETYEQYF | TGCGCCAGCAGCCAAAGCCTGGGAGAGACCTACGAGCAGTACTTC
13 | TRBD1 | TRBJ2-7 | few | TRBV12-3/TRBV12-4 | CASKQGASYEQYF | TGTGCCAGCAAACAGGGGGCTTCCTACGAGCAGTACTTC
14 | TRBD1 | TRBJ1-2 | - | TRBV6-6 | CASSSWTGGYGYTF | TGTGCCAGCAGTTCATGGACAGGGGGCTATGGCTACACCTTC
15 | TRBD2 | TRBJ2-7 | - | TRBV20-1 | CSARDRLAASYEQYF | TGCAGTGCTAGAGACCGACTAGCGGCTTCCTACGAGCAGTACTTC
14 | TRBD1 | TRBJ2-2 | - | TRBV12-3/TRBV12-4 | CATFTGGASGELFF | TGTGCCACCTTCACAGGGGGCGCTTCCGGGGAGCTGTTTTTT
14 | - | TRBJ1-2 | - | TRBV7-9 | CASSLSQEGDGYTF | TGTGCCAGCAGCTTAAGCCAGGAGGGCGATGGCTACACCTTC
13 | - | TRBJ2-7 | few | TRBV6-5 | CATTGTFPYEQYF | TGTGCCACGACCGGGACTTTTCCCTACGAGCAGTACTTC
14 | - | TRBJ2-7 | - | TRBV7-2 | CASSPGQLKYEQYF | TGTGCCAGCAGCCCCGGACAGCTCAAATACGAGCAGTACTTC
15 | - | TRBJ2-1 | few | TRBV11-3 | CASSSNSASSNEQFF | TGTGCCAGCAGCTCGAACTCGGCGTCATCTAATGAGCAGTTCTTC
16 | TRBD1 | TRBJ1-1 | - | TRBV9 | CASSVASGQQNTEAFF | TGTGCCAGCAGCGTAGCTTCGGGACAGCAGAACACTGAAGCTTTCTTT
14 | - | TRBJ1-5 | - | TRBV5-1 | CASSLTLGNQPQHF | TGCGCCAGCAGCTTGACTCTCGGTAATCAGCCCCAGCATTTT
15 | - | TRBJ2-7 | - | TRBV28 | CASSLHGTLAYEQYF | TGTGCCAGCAGTTTACACGGGACCCTCGCCTACGAGCAGTACTTC
18 | TRBD2 | TRBJ2-7 | - | TRBV7-9 | CASSHKVIQSGRAYEQYF | TGTGCCAGCAGCCACAAAGTCATCCAAAGCGGGAGGGCCTACGAGCAGTACTTC
13 | - | TRBJ1-1 | - | TRBV29-1 | CSVGEGGNTEAFF | TGCAGCGTTGGGGAGGGTGGGAACACTGAAGCTTTCTTT
16 | TRBD1 | TRBJ2-7 | - | TRBV20-1 | CSAFFPPGQGQYEQYF | TGCAGTGCTTTCTTTCCCCCCGGACAGGGGCAGTACGAGCAGTACTTC
13 | - | TRBJ1-2 | - | TRBV3-1 | CASSPEPGGGYTF | TGTGCCAGCAGCCCGGAACCCGGGGGTGGCTACACCTTC
14 | - | TRBJ2-6 | once | TRBV28 | CASYRAFGANVLTF | TGTGCCAGTTACAGGGCGTTTGGGGCCAACGTCCTGACTTTC
15 | - | TRBJ1-3 | - | TRBV15 | CATSVRTDRRDTIYF | TGTGCCACCAGCGTGCGGACAGATCGACGGGACACCATATATTTT
17 | TRBD2 | TRBJ2-1 | - | TRBV5-1 | CASSLTPLAGDINEQFF | TGCGCCAGCAGCTTAACGCCACTAGCGGGAGACATCAATGAGCAGTTCTTC
12 | - | TRBJ2-1 | - | TRBV28 | CASSYPQGAQFF | TGTGCCAGCAGTTATCCGCAGGGAGCGCAGTTCTTC
16 | - | TRBJ1-1 | - | TRBV27 | CASSSYPGRMNTEAFF | TGTGCCAGCAGTTCATATCCGGGACGCATGAACACTGAAGCTTTCTTT
14 | TRBD2 | TRBJ2-1 | many | TRBV29-1 | CSVERQREYYEQFF | TGCAGCGTTGAAAGGCAGCGGGAGTACTATGAGCAGTTCTTC
14 | - | TRBJ2-5 | - | TRBV3-1 | CASSQFGRRETQYF | TGTGCCAGCAGCCAATTTGGAAGGCGAGAGACCCAGTACTTC
17 | TRBD1 | TRBJ2-5 | - | TRBV10-3 | CAISEVGQGYLQETQYF | TGTGCCATCAGTGAGGTGGGACAGGGCTATCTCCAAGAGACCCAGTACTTC
13 | TRBD2 | TRBJ2-7 | - | TRBV28 | CASSLVAGYEQYF | TGTGCCAGCAGTTTAGTAGCGGGATACGAGCAGTACTTC
12 | - | TRBJ2-7 | few | TRBV27 | CASSFAGGEQYF | TGTGCCAGCAGTTTCGCCGGGGGTGAGCAGTACTTC
11 | - | TRBJ2-7 | few | TRBV7-2 | CASSGHYEQYF | TGTGCCAGCTCGGGTCACTACGAGCAGTACTTC
15 | - | TRBJ1-5 | once | TRBV12-3/TRBV12-4 | CASSFGGGGGQPQHF | TGTGCCAGCAGTTTCGGGGGTGGGGGAGGTCAGCCCCAGCATTTT
16 | TRBD2 | TRBJ2-3 | - | TRBV20-1 | CSARGNSGTGTDTQYF | TGCAGTGCTAGAGGGAACAGCGGGACGGGCACAGATACGCAGTATTTT
13 | - | TRBJ2-3 | few | TRBV6-6 | CASSDVATDTQYF | TGTGCCAGCAGTGACGTAGCTACAGATACGCAGTATTTT